The T cell receptor beta chain described here comes from a study of T cells expressing NK-cell markers. Study results and caveats: In a group of five to seven donors, dominant NKG2C+ clonotypes represented roughly 1.0-8% of CD8+ T cells.

TCRdb reanalyzed the 5' RACE reads and collapses them to one entry per CDR3 protein, without DNA. The sample table includes 140,000 to 150,000 distinct CDR3 sequences. With regard to this clonotype: No antigen is known for it.

The CDR3 runs 15 residues. The germline CDR1 and CDR2 sequences are LGHNA and YSLEER. This TCR was recovered from a man aged 18 to 30 in good health. The rearrangement links TRBV4-3 to TRBJ1-2; TCRdb's assignment of TRBD1 cannot be checked, as there is no DNA. Sequencing input: blood T cells: a sorted CD56 or NKG2C T cell subset, CD4+ or CD8+ T cells, or bulk PBMC T cells (not recorded which). This CDR3 reads CASSQDGRGADGYTF.